A selection of T cell receptor beta chains follows, all from one sample in a study of blood T cell repertoires in COVID-19. Using immunoSEQ multiplex PCR, the repertoire was profiled, and TCRdb retains in-frame clones only, with some absent. In the table there are around 250,000 clones, approximately 85% of which are singletons. Sequenced input: PBMCs or T cells enriched from blood (not recorded which). The receptors derive from a woman aged 50 to 60 with acute COVID-19. Each CDR3 is given with its conserved first and last residue. The order of the fields is V gene, J gene, clone size, D gene, CDR3 DNA, CDR3 protein. The D gene is left open where the match is weak. Size tells how often a clone was seen (once, few, many) or the class of an expanded clone, and some rows leave it out.

v_gene: TRBV27; j_gene: TRBJ2-2; abundance: -; d_gene: -; CDR3nt: TGTGCCAGCAGTTTAGAGACCCCCAGGCCCGGGGAGCTGTTTTTT; CDR3aa: CASSLETPRPGELFF
v_gene: TRBV19; j_gene: TRBJ2-2; abundance: once; d_gene: TRBD1; CDR3nt: TGTGCCAGTAGTGACAGGGGGCGCGTCGGCGGGGAGCTGTTTTTT; CDR3aa: CASSDRGRVGGELFF
v_gene: TRBV5-6; j_gene: TRBJ2-7; abundance: -; d_gene: -; CDR3nt: TGTGCCAGCAGCTTGGCTCGGGGGGCTCCCTACGAGCAGTACTTC; CDR3aa: CASSLARGAPYEQYF
v_gene: TRBV5-6; j_gene: TRBJ2-3; abundance: -; d_gene: -; CDR3nt: TGTGCCAGCAGCTTGTGGGGGGGCCTGAGCACAGATACGCAGTATTTT; CDR3aa: CASSLWGGLSTDTQYF
v_gene: TRBV13; j_gene: TRBJ1-6; abundance: -; d_gene: -; CDR3nt: TGTGCCAGCAGCTTAGGCGGGAATTCACCCCTCCACTTT; CDR3aa: CASSLGGNSPLHF
v_gene: TRBV27; j_gene: TRBJ1-1; abundance: -; d_gene: -; CDR3nt: TGTGCCAGCAGTAGAGCGCAGGGGACGCGAGCTTTCTTT; CDR3aa: CASSRAQGTRAFF
v_gene: TRBV7-6; j_gene: TRBJ2-1; abundance: -; d_gene: -; CDR3nt: TGTGCCAGCAGCTTAGTGCAGGGGGAGCAGTTCTTC; CDR3aa: CASSLVQGEQFF
v_gene: TRBV27; j_gene: TRBJ2-7; abundance: -; d_gene: -; CDR3nt: TGTGCCAGCAGTTTGGGCAGGAACTACGAGCAGTACTTC; CDR3aa: CASSLGRNYEQYF
v_gene: TRBV21-1; j_gene: TRBJ2-1; abundance: once; d_gene: -; CDR3nt: TGTGCCAGCAGCAAAGTCCCAGGGGGGCCTCGCGGTGAGCAGTTCTTC; CDR3aa: CASSKVPGGPRGEQFF
v_gene: TRBV27; j_gene: TRBJ1-3; abundance: once; d_gene: -; CDR3nt: TGTGCCAGCAGTTCCTCGGGGGGCGCAGGAAACACCATATATTTT; CDR3aa: CASSSSGGAGNTIYF
v_gene: TRBV7-2; j_gene: TRBJ2-5; abundance: -; d_gene: TRBD2; CDR3nt: TGTGCCAGCAGCACGCGGACTAGCGTGTCAGAGACCCAGTACTTC; CDR3aa: CASSTRTSVSETQYF
v_gene: TRBV5-4; j_gene: TRBJ1-2; abundance: few; d_gene: -; CDR3nt: TGTGCCAGCAGCTTGGGGCAGGCTGGGTATGGCTACACCTTC; CDR3aa: CASSLGQAGYGYTF
v_gene: TRBV6-6; j_gene: TRBJ2-2; abundance: -; d_gene: -; CDR3nt: TGTGCCAGCACCTACGGGATTACCGGGGAGCTGTTTTTT; CDR3aa: CASTYGITGELFF
v_gene: TRBV27; j_gene: TRBJ1-2; abundance: once; d_gene: -; CDR3nt: TGTGCCAGCAGCGTAAAACTTGGCTATGGCTACACCTTC; CDR3aa: CASSVKLGYGYTF
v_gene: TRBV7-2; j_gene: TRBJ1-1; abundance: -; d_gene: -; CDR3nt: TGTGCCAGCAGCATCAACCCGAACAGAGAAGCTTTCTTT; CDR3aa: CASSINPNREAFF
v_gene: TRBV4-1; j_gene: TRBJ1-2; abundance: -; d_gene: -; CDR3nt: TGCGCCAGCAGCCCCTCGGACAGAGCCGGCTACACCTTC; CDR3aa: CASSPSDRAGYTF
v_gene: TRBV5-1; j_gene: TRBJ2-5; abundance: -; d_gene: -; CDR3nt: TGCGCCAGCAGCTTGGAAGGCAGGCAAGAGACCCAGTACTTC; CDR3aa: CASSLEGRQETQYF
v_gene: TRBV30; j_gene: TRBJ1-2; abundance: -; d_gene: -; CDR3nt: TGTGCCTGGAGGAAGGACTCCTCCCGCTATGGCTACACCTTC; CDR3aa: CAWRKDSSRYGYTF
v_gene: TRBV7-8; j_gene: TRBJ1-5; abundance: once; d_gene: -; CDR3nt: TGTGCCAGCAGCGTCCTTCCCAGGACACTTAGCAATCAGCCCCAGCATTTT; CDR3aa: CASSVLPRTLSNQPQHF
v_gene: TRBV27; j_gene: TRBJ1-6; abundance: many; d_gene: -; CDR3nt: TGTGCCAGCAGTTTATACTACAGGGATAATTCACCCCTCCACTTT; CDR3aa: CASSLYYRDNSPLHF
v_gene: TRBV5-1; j_gene: TRBJ2-5; abundance: -; d_gene: -; CDR3nt: TGCGCCAGCAGCGTCGGGGAGAGAGAGACCCAGTACTTC; CDR3aa: CASSVGERETQYF
v_gene: TRBV9; j_gene: TRBJ2-2; abundance: -; d_gene: -; CDR3nt: TGTGCCAGCAGCCGGACAGTGAACACCGGGGAGCTGTTTTTT; CDR3aa: CASSRTVNTGELFF
v_gene: TRBV6-5; j_gene: TRBJ1-1; abundance: -; d_gene: -; CDR3nt: TGTGCCAGCAAACAAAATCCAGGGAACACTGAAGCTTTCTTT; CDR3aa: CASKQNPGNTEAFF
v_gene: TRBV6-5; j_gene: TRBJ2-7; abundance: -; d_gene: -; CDR3nt: TGTGCCAGCAGTTACTCTGGGGAGAAGTACTTC; CDR3aa: CASSYSGEKYF
v_gene: TRBV30; j_gene: TRBJ2-3; abundance: -; d_gene: -; CDR3nt: TGTGCCTGGCAGGGGATGGGGACAGATACGCAGTATTTT; CDR3aa: CAWQGMGTDTQYF
v_gene: TRBV4-2; j_gene: TRBJ1-4; abundance: few; d_gene: -; CDR3nt: TGTGCCAGCAGCCAAGTACTCTGGGAAAAACTGTTTTTT; CDR3aa: CASSQVLWEKLFF
v_gene: TRBV11-3; j_gene: TRBJ1-3; abundance: -; d_gene: -; CDR3nt: TGTGCCAGCAGCGGGGCTTCTGGAAACACCATATATTTT; CDR3aa: CASSGASGNTIYF
v_gene: TRBV5-4; j_gene: TRBJ1-1; abundance: many; d_gene: -; CDR3nt: TGTGCCAGCAGCTTGATACAGGGGAACACTGAAGCTTTCTTT; CDR3aa: CASSLIQGNTEAFF
v_gene: TRBV6-5; j_gene: TRBJ1-2; abundance: -; d_gene: -; CDR3nt: TGTGCCAGCAGTTACTCGCAGCGGGAAACTAACTATGGCTACACCTTC; CDR3aa: CASSYSQRETNYGYTF
v_gene: TRBV5-1; j_gene: TRBJ2-5; abundance: -; d_gene: TRBD1; CDR3nt: TGCGCCAGCAGCTTGGAGACAGGGCGGGAGACCCAGTACTTC; CDR3aa: CASSLETGRETQYF
v_gene: TRBV3-1/TRBV3-2; j_gene: TRBJ1-2; abundance: -; d_gene: TRBD1; CDR3nt: TGTGCCAGCAGCCCTTCTCGACAGGGCCCTTACTATGGCTACACCTTC; CDR3aa: CASSPSRQGPYYGYTF
v_gene: TRBV5-1; j_gene: TRBJ1-4; abundance: -; d_gene: TRBD1; CDR3nt: TGCGCCAGCAGCTTAGGACAGGGCAAAGGAGAAAAACTGTTTTTT; CDR3aa: CASSLGQGKGEKLFF
v_gene: TRBV2; j_gene: TRBJ1-1; abundance: -; d_gene: -; CDR3nt: TGTGCCAGCGGAGCCGTGGGCACTGAAGCTTTCTTT; CDR3aa: CASGAVGTEAFF
v_gene: TRBV11-2; j_gene: TRBJ1-4; abundance: -; d_gene: TRBD1; CDR3nt: TGTGCCAGCAGCCCACGGACAGGGATGGATGAAAAACTGTTTTTT; CDR3aa: CASSPRTGMDEKLFF
v_gene: TRBV27; j_gene: TRBJ2-7; abundance: -; d_gene: TRBD1; CDR3nt: TGTGCCAGCAGGGCCGGGACAGGGACCTACGAGCAGTACTTC; CDR3aa: CASRAGTGTYEQYF
v_gene: TRBV19; j_gene: TRBJ1-2; abundance: few; d_gene: -; CDR3nt: TGTGCCAGTAACCCCGACAAGTTTAACTATGGCTACACCTTC; CDR3aa: CASNPDKFNYGYTF
v_gene: TRBV7-2; j_gene: TRBJ2-3; abundance: -; d_gene: -; CDR3nt: TGTGCCAGCAGCTTAGATCCGGCTAGGCGCACAGATACGCAGTATTTT; CDR3aa: CASSLDPARRTDTQYF
v_gene: TRBV11-2; j_gene: TRBJ1-1; abundance: once; d_gene: TRBD1; CDR3nt: TGTGCCAGCAGCCTCCGGGACAGGGGACGGAACACTGAAGCTTTCTTT; CDR3aa: CASSLRDRGRNTEAFF
v_gene: TRBV10-3; j_gene: TRBJ1-1; abundance: -; d_gene: TRBD1; CDR3nt: TGTGCCATCAGGGACAGGGCAGAAGTGAACACTGAAGCTTTCTTT; CDR3aa: CAIRDRAEVNTEAFF
v_gene: TRBV7-2; j_gene: TRBJ1-1; abundance: -; d_gene: TRBD1; CDR3nt: TGTGCCAGCAGCTTTAAGGGGGCCCCCGGGACTGAAGCTTTCTTT; CDR3aa: CASSFKGAPGTEAFF
v_gene: TRBV7-3; j_gene: TRBJ1-4; abundance: -; d_gene: -; CDR3nt: TGTGCCAGCAGCTTAACCGGACAGCCTAATGAAAAACTGTTTTTT; CDR3aa: CASSLTGQPNEKLFF
v_gene: TRBV7-9; j_gene: TRBJ2-1; abundance: once; d_gene: -; CDR3nt: TGTGCCAGCAGCTTCCAGGACTTCAAACGAAGAAAGAATGAGCAGTTCTTC; CDR3aa: CASSFQDFKRRKNEQFF
v_gene: TRBV9; j_gene: TRBJ2-5; abundance: -; d_gene: TRBD2; CDR3nt: TGTGCCAGCAGCACATCTAGCGGCCAAGAGACCCAGTACTTC; CDR3aa: CASSTSSGQETQYF
v_gene: TRBV6-5; j_gene: TRBJ1-6; abundance: few; d_gene: -; CDR3nt: TGTGCCAGCAGTTTAGGGGGTGGCAATTCACCCCTCCACTTT; CDR3aa: CASSLGGGNSPLHF
v_gene: TRBV19; j_gene: TRBJ1-4; abundance: few; d_gene: -; CDR3nt: TGTGCCAGTAGCTCGATGCGGTTAGGAGGTGAAAAACTGTTTTTT; CDR3aa: CASSSMRLGGEKLFF
v_gene: TRBV27; j_gene: TRBJ1-6; abundance: -; d_gene: -; CDR3nt: TGTGCCAGCACTCGATGGGGAGGCTCCTATAATTCACCCCTCCACTTT; CDR3aa: CASTRWGGSYNSPLHF
v_gene: TRBV2; j_gene: TRBJ2-3; abundance: -; d_gene: -; CDR3nt: TGTGCCAGCATGGGGCAGGGGACAGATACGCAGTATTTT; CDR3aa: CASMGQGTDTQYF
v_gene: TRBV6-1; j_gene: TRBJ1-5; abundance: few; d_gene: -; CDR3nt: TGTGCCAGCAGTGAAATCAGGGGCAATCAGCCCCAGCATTTT; CDR3aa: CASSEIRGNQPQHF
v_gene: TRBV19; j_gene: TRBJ1-3; abundance: -; d_gene: TRBD1; CDR3nt: TGTGCCAGTAGCCCCGACAGGGCCCTCTCTGGAAACACCATATATTTT; CDR3aa: CASSPDRALSGNTIYF
v_gene: TRBV3-1/TRBV3-2; j_gene: TRBJ1-4; abundance: -; d_gene: -; CDR3nt: TGTGCCAGCAGCCAAGGGAGGCAGGCCGAAAAACTGTTTTTT; CDR3aa: CASSQGRQAEKLFF
v_gene: TRBV19; j_gene: TRBJ1-1; abundance: -; d_gene: TRBD1; CDR3nt: TGTGCCAGTAGTATCGGACAGGTGAACACTGAAGCTTTCTTT; CDR3aa: CASSIGQVNTEAFF
v_gene: TRBV3-1/TRBV3-2; j_gene: TRBJ1-2; abundance: -; d_gene: TRBD1; CDR3nt: TGTGCCAGCAGCCAAGGAACACTGACAGGGGCTTTTATTGGCTACACCTTC; CDR3aa: CASSQGTLTGAFIGYTF
v_gene: TRBV2; j_gene: TRBJ1-1; abundance: -; d_gene: -; CDR3nt: TGTGCCAGCAGTGAAGCGCTTCCTATCGCTTTCTTT; CDR3aa: CASSEALPIAFF
v_gene: TRBV4-3; j_gene: TRBJ1-2; abundance: -; d_gene: -; CDR3nt: TGCGCCAGCAGCCAAGATCCTACGCCCCTCTATGGCTACACCTTC; CDR3aa: CASSQDPTPLYGYTF
v_gene: TRBV11-2; j_gene: TRBJ1-4; abundance: once; d_gene: -; CDR3nt: TGTGCCAGCAGCCCCGGACTGACAACTAATGAAAAACTGTTTTTT; CDR3aa: CASSPGLTTNEKLFF
v_gene: TRBV6-1; j_gene: TRBJ2-3; abundance: -; d_gene: TRBD2; CDR3nt: TGTGCCAGCAGTGTTTTTGGGACTAGCGCCACAGATACGCAGTATTTT; CDR3aa: CASSVFGTSATDTQYF
v_gene: TRBV19; j_gene: TRBJ2-5; abundance: -; d_gene: TRBD2; CDR3nt: TGTGCCAGTAGCCCGACTAGCGGTCCAGAGACCCAGTACTTC; CDR3aa: CASSPTSGPETQYF
v_gene: TRBV3-1/TRBV3-2; j_gene: TRBJ1-2; abundance: once; d_gene: -; CDR3nt: TGTGCCAGCAGCCAGATGGCGGGGGTCTATGGCTACACCTTC; CDR3aa: CASSQMAGVYGYTF
v_gene: TRBV6-6; j_gene: TRBJ1-5; abundance: once; d_gene: TRBD1; CDR3nt: TGTGCCAGCAGTTCCCACCAGGGGGGTAATCAGCCCCAGCATTTT; CDR3aa: CASSSHQGGNQPQHF